Each of the 32 T cell receptor beta chains below was sequenced from the same sample in a study of blood T cell repertoires in COVID-19. TCRdb keeps only in-frame clones here, not all; method: immunoSEQ multiplex PCR. The sample holds some 190,000 clones, roughly 82% seen once. Input material: PBMCs or T cells enriched from blood (not recorded which). Every receptor here comes from a man between 35 and 55 years old with acute COVID-19.

The chain uses TRBV5-6 and TRBJ2-7, with 7 positions matching TRBD2. V lost 2 bases and J lost 3; bases outside the gene matches: 14. The CDR3 contains 17 residues. Looked up from germline, CDR1 is SGHDT and CDR2 is YYEEEE. CDR3 in DNA: TGTGCCAGCAGCTTTCAATCGCCAGCGGGGCTTAACTACGAGCAGTACTTC. This gives the protein CASSFQSPAGLNYEQYF.

The CDR3 sequence: CASSVSTGNYEQYF. Written as DNA, the CDR3 is TGTGCCAGCAGCGTGTCAACGGGGAACTACGAGCAGTACTTC. This rearrangement joins TRBV9 to TRBJ2-7; the D gene is possibly TRBD2 (5 bases). The CDR3 is 14 amino acids. Per germline, CDR1 SGDLS and CDR2 YYNGEE. V was shortened by 2 bases and J by 3 bases, with 12 bases between the two germline ends.

The chain carries TRBV18 and TRBJ1-2, with 8 bases fitting TRBD1. Germline V gene sequence: CDR1 KGHSH, CDR2 LQKENI. V was clipped by 0 bases and J by 4 bases; unmatched bases: 4. This CDR3 has 15 residues. Here the CDR3 reads CASSPPGQGFYGYTF. The CDR3 coding sequence is TGTGCCAGCTCACCACCTGGACAGGGCTTCTATGGCTACACCTTC.

The chain recombines TRBV5-5 with TRBJ1-2; D might be TRBD1 (6 bases). Trimming shortened V by 3 bases and J by 2 bases, and 14 bases separated the two germline ends. Germline CDR1 reads SGHKS; CDR2 reads YYEKEE (reference sequence). CDR3 length: 15 amino acids. CDR3 DNA: TGTGCCAGCAGCTCACGGGACATGTGGAACTATGGCTACACCTTC. Its translation: CASSSRDMWNYGYTF.

This clone has just a few counts. The gene calls are TRBV4-3 and TRBJ1-5, with D maybe TRBD1 (6 bases). From germline, CDR1 is LGHNA and CDR2 YSLEER. This CDR3 spans 15 amino acids. Trimming took 0 bases from V and 2 from J, leaving 8 bases between them. The CDR3, as DNA: TGCGCCAGCAGCCAAGATAAGGGGGGCAATCAGCCCCAGCATTTT. Protein: CASSQDKGGNQPQHF.

This chain links TRBV9 with TRBJ2-7, with D possibly matching TRBD1 (5 bases). The V gene's germline CDR1 is SGDLS and CDR2 YYNGEE. CDR3 length: 14 amino acids. V was shortened by 2 bases and J by 0 bases, with 9 bases between the two germline ends. The DNA for the CDR3 is TGTGCCAGCAGCGTCGCACAGGCCTCCTACGAGCAGTACTTC. The encoded protein is CASSVAQASYEQYF.

The chain combines TRBV25-1 with TRBJ1-2; 8 bases fit TRBD1. The V gene's germline CDR1 is MGHDK and CDR2 SYGVNS. Trimming at V came to 5 bases and at J to 5 bases, leaving 7 bases not matched to a gene. The CDR3 runs to 14 residues. CDR3 residues: CASSHRGVTYGYTF. In nucleotides, the CDR3 is TGTGCCAGCAGTCACAGGGGGGTCACTTATGGCTACACCTTC.

This sequence joins TRBV7-2 and TRBJ2-1; TRBD1 is a possible D gene (6 bases). The V gene's germline CDR1 is SGHTA and CDR2 FQGNSA. V lost 6 bases to trimming and J lost 2 bases, with 11 bases between them. This CDR3 is built from 14 residues. This CDR3 reads CASSYRTAYNEQFF. The CDR3, as DNA: TGTGCCAGCAGTTATCGGACAGCCTACAATGAGCAGTTCTTC.

The rearrangement links TRBV11-3 to TRBJ2-1, with TRBD2 matching over 9 bases. Germline-derived CDR1 and CDR2 are SGHNT and YENEEA. The CDR3 is made up of 15 amino acids. J was trimmed by 7 bases and V by 0 bases; bases with no gene match: 4. This CDR3 is CASSLELAGFNEQFF. The CDR3 DNA is TGTGCCAGCAGCTTAGAACTAGCGGGTTTTAATGAGCAGTTCTTC.

The V gene is TRBV3-1 (or the pseudogene TRBV3-2), the J gene TRBJ2-3; 9 bases are shared with TRBD2. This CDR3 contains 18 residues. After removal of 2 bases from V and 9 bases from J, the junction contained 18 bases not matched to a gene. Germline values: CDR1 LGHDT, CDR2 YNNKEL (reference sequence). Written as DNA, the CDR3 is TGTGCCAGCAGCCAACGTTTCAGGCGGGAGGGCTCACGGTGGACGCAGTATTTT. Protein: CASSQRFRREGSRWTQYF.

The chain is built from TRBV5-4 and TRBJ2-5; maybe TRBD1 (6 bases). Germline loops: CDR1 SGHNT, CDR2 YYREEE (reference sequence). The CDR3 length is 16 residues. V shed 0 bases and J shed 2 bases, with 14 bases lying between them. CDR3: CASSLGRGRSQETQYF. The CDR3 nucleotides read TGTGCCAGCAGCTTGGGCAGGGGACGCTCGCAAGAGACCCAGTACTTC.

This clone was recorded only once. The chain uses TRBV28 and TRBJ2-7; tentatively, D is TRBD1 (5 bases). Germline CDR1 and CDR2: MDHEN and SYDVKM. CDR3 length equals 12 residues. V shed 3 bases and J shed 6 bases, with 9 bases lying between them. This CDR3 is CASSLGPLEQYF. For the CDR3, the DNA is TGTGCCAGCAGTTTGGGGCCCCTCGAGCAGTACTTC.

This rearrangement joins TRBV28 to TRBJ1-4; D gene ambiguous. This CDR3 spans 16 amino acids. Germline V gives CDR1 MDHEN, CDR2 SYDVKM. The V end was cut by 2 bases, the J end by 2 bases, with 12 bases between. CDR3 coding DNA: TGTGCCAGCAGTTTACGCTCTTGGGCGACTAATGAAAAACTGTTTTTT. Translating gives CASSLRSWATNEKLFF.

This clone appeared once. The V call is TRBV4-1, the J call TRBJ2-7, with unresolved D. The V gene's germline CDR1 is MGHRA and CDR2 YSYEKL. V dropped 0 bases and J dropped 3 bases, with 9 bases sitting between them. This CDR3 region has 14 residues. CDR3 DNA: TGCGCCAGCAGCCAAGAGTCCAGATTCTACGAGCAGTACTTC. The encoded protein is CASSQESRFYEQYF.

The chain recombines TRBV30 with TRBJ1-4; 9 nucleotides agree with TRBD1. V dropped 1 base and J dropped 8; count of bases not matched to a gene: 5. The germline V gene has CDR1 GTSNPN and CDR2 SVGIG (reference sequence). This CDR3 has 14 residues. As DNA, the CDR3 is TGTGCCTGGAGTGGACAGGGGGTTTACGAAAAACTGTTTTTT. This translates into CAWSGQGVYEKLFF.

The chain has TRBV28 and TRBJ2-2, with D unresolved. The CDR3 runs to 14 residues. Germline CDR1 reads MDHEN; CDR2 reads SYDVKM. Trimming removed 2 bases at V and 6 bases at J, with 10 bases between. The CDR3 here is CASSLNSWAGELFF. The CDR3 DNA sequence: TGTGCCAGCAGTTTAAATAGCTGGGCCGGGGAGCTGTTTTTT.

This chain joins TRBV4-1 and TRBJ2-7; a weak D match, TRBD1 (6 bases). Germline CDR1 and CDR2: MGHRA and YSYEKL. The CDR3 runs 18 residues. The V end was cut by 0 bases, the J end by 0 bases, with 18 bases between. This CDR3 reads CASSQEFKVTGYSYEQYF. CDR3 in DNA: TGCGCCAGCAGCCAAGAATTTAAAGTAACAGGGTACTCCTACGAGCAGTACTTC.

The chain employs TRBV4-3 and TRBJ1-2, with a tentative D call TRBD1 (5 bases). The CDR3 is 15 amino acids. Germline V gene lookup returns CDR1 LGHNA and CDR2 YSLEER. The V end was cut by 1 base, the J end by 0 bases, with 9 bases between. The CDR3 is CASSQVRQTNYGYTF. The CDR3 nucleotides read TGCGCCAGCAGCCAAGTGCGACAGACTAACTATGGCTACACCTTC.

This clone was observed a single time. The V call is TRBV28, the J call TRBJ2-7, with 8 bases lining up with TRBD1. Germline CDR1 reads MDHEN; CDR2 reads SYDVKM. The CDR3 extends over 15 amino acids. V lost 6 bases and J lost 0; bases outside the gene matches: 7. CDR3 bases: TGTGCCAGCAGGACAGGGGTAGGGAGCTCCTACGAGCAGTACTTC. This sequence encodes CASRTGVGSSYEQYF.

V gene TRBV9 combines with J gene TRBJ2-1; no clear D. Germline loops: CDR1 SGDLS, CDR2 YYNGEE. The V gene lost 0 bases and the J gene lost 10 bases, with 11 bases spanning the gap. The CDR3 is made up of 13 amino acids. CDR3 protein: CASSVDLGREQFF. As DNA, the CDR3 is TGTGCCAGCAGCGTAGATCTAGGTAGGGAGCAGTTCTTC.

The CDR3 DNA reads TGTGCCAGCAGTTTATGGTCCCGGGACAGGAACAATGAGCAGTTCTTC. Amino acids: CASSLWSRDRNNEQFF. The V and J genes are TRBV28 and TRBJ2-1; 8 bases are a match to TRBD1. Germline CDR1 is MDHEN and CDR2 is SYDVKM. J gave up 5 bases and V 0 bases, and 6 bases lay outside the gene matches. The length of the CDR3 is 16 residues.

The chain has TRBV24-1 and TRBJ2-2; 9 bases are shared with TRBD1. The V and J ends lost 0 bases and 3 bases, in that order; junction bases with no gene match: 1. The CDR3 contains 16 residues. In germline, CDR1 is KGHDR, CDR2 SFDVKD. For the CDR3, the DNA is TGTGCCACCAGTGATTTGACAGGGGGCGACACCGGGGAGCTGTTTTTT. It encodes CATSDLTGGDTGELFF.

This sequence joins TRBV5-4 and TRBJ1-6; 8 bases match TRBD1. The V gene end was trimmed by 3 bases and the J gene end by 10 bases; junction bases not matched to a gene: 12. CDR1 is SGHNT, CDR2 YYREEE, per germline (reference sequence). The CDR3 is 16 residues long. The CDR3 bases are TGTGCCAGCAGCTGGGGGTGGGCCAGGGGGCAATCACCCCTCCACTTT. Protein product: CASSWGWARGQSPLHF.

Here the CDR3 DNA reads TGTGCCACCACTGCGACTAGAGGGGAGCTGTTTTTT. Encoded protein: CATTATRGELFF. This chain connects TRBV15 to TRBJ2-2; TRBD2 might be the D (6 bases). The V end lost 7 bases, the J end lost 8 bases, and 11 bases lay between the germline ends. There are 12 residues in the CDR3. Germline loops: CDR1 LNHNV, CDR2 YYDKDF (reference sequence).

The chain recombines TRBV7-2 with TRBJ2-7; no reliable D call. The CDR3 sequence is 13 residues long. Trimming pared 5 bases from V and 6 bases from J, leaving 14 bases between. Per the germline V gene, CDR1 is SGHTA and CDR2 is FQGNSA. The CDR3 coding sequence is TGTGCCAGCAGCCCCTCGGTGACGGGCGAGCAGTACTTC. Amino acid sequence: CASSPSVTGEQYF.

The chain couples TRBV19 to TRBJ2-1; 11 bases match TRBD1. Germline V gene data show CDR1 as LNHDA and CDR2 as SQIVND (reference sequence). V was clipped by 4 bases and J by 1 base; unmatched bases: 3. The CDR3 length is 16 residues. The CDR3 DNA sequence: TGTGCCAGTAGTAAGGACAGGGGGCGTTCCTACAATGAGCAGTTCTTC. Translating it yields CASSKDRGRSYNEQFF.

The genes are TRBV25-1 and TRBJ2-6; 8 nucleotides line up with TRBD1. The CDR3 loop spans 18 amino acids. V gave up 1 base and J gave up 0 bases; unmatched junction bases: 5. CDR1 is MGHDK and CDR2 is SYGVNS in the germline V gene. CDR3 coding DNA: TGTGCCAGCAGTGAATGGACAGGGCTTGGCTCTGGGGCCAACGTCCTGACTTTC. Translation: CASSEWTGLGSGANVLTF.

This chain joins TRBV7-9 and TRBJ2-7; tentative D call: TRBD2 (6 bases). This CDR3 region has 14 residues. Trimming removed 6 bases from V and 0 bases from J, with 12 bases in between. Germline values: CDR1 SEHNR, CDR2 FQNEAQ (reference sequence). CDR3: CASRASAVSYEQYF. For the CDR3, the DNA is TGTGCCAGCAGGGCTAGCGCCGTCTCCTACGAGCAGTACTTC.

This chain links TRBV4-3 with TRBJ2-1, with D unresolved. Germline V gene data show CDR1 as LGHNA and CDR2 as YSLEER. Trimming pared 0 bases from V and 0 bases from J, leaving 9 bases between. The CDR3 totals 16 residues. The CDR3 loop reads CASSQEAISSYNEQFF. DNA for the CDR3: TGCGCCAGCAGCCAAGAAGCCATCTCCTCCTACAATGAGCAGTTCTTC.

The chain couples TRBV28 to TRBJ2-7, with 8 bases that match TRBD1. Germline assignment: CDR1 MDHEN and CDR2 SYDVKM. J was trimmed by 2 bases and V by 3 bases; bases with no gene match: 6. The CDR3 runs to 15 residues. The CDR3 loop is CASSFPSGQAYEQYF. The CDR3 DNA follows: TGTGCCAGCAGTTTCCCGTCGGGACAGGCCTACGAGCAGTACTTC.

V usage is TRBV29-1 and J usage is TRBJ2-1, with D maybe TRBD2 (6 bases). Germline V lookup: CDR1 SQVTM, CDR2 ANQGSEA. Trimming pared 4 bases from V and 13 bases from J, leaving 29 bases between. This CDR3 has 16 amino acids. The CDR3 DNA sequence: TGCAGCGTTGTGGCAGACATGAGGGCGGGGACTGATTCCCAGTTCTTC. Residues: CSVVADMRAGTDSQFF.

The chain uses TRBV3-1 (or the pseudogene TRBV3-2) and TRBJ2-5, with TRBD2 matching 12 bases. The CDR3 consists of 15 residues. V lost 1 base, J lost 3 bases, and 0 bases stayed unmatched. Germline V CDR1 and CDR2: LGHDT, YNNKEL (reference sequence). In DNA, the CDR3 is TGTGCCAGCAGCCAAGGACTAGCGGGAGAAGAGACCCAGTACTTC. Translating gives CASSQGLAGEETQYF.